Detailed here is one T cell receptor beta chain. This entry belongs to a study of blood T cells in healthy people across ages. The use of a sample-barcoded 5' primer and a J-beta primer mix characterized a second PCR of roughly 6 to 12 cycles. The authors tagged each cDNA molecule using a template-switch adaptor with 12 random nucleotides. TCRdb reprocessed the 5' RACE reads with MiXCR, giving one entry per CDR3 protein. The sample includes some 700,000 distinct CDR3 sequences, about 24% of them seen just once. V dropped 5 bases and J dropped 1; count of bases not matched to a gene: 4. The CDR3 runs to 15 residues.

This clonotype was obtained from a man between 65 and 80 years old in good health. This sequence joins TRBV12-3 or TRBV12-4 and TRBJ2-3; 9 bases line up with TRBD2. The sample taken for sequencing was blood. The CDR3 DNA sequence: TGTGCCAGCAGTGCTAGCGGGGTGGGCACAGATACGCAGTATTTT. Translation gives CASSASGVGTDTQYF.